This T cell receptor beta chain comes out of a study of blood T cell repertoires in COVID-19. Each participant's cohort was designated according to participant-reported clinical history. The CDR3 length is 15 residues. The germline gives CDR1 MNHNY, CDR2 SVGAGI (reference sequence). The V end lost 9 bases, the J end lost 0 bases, and 15 bases lay between the germline ends. This clone was seen just once. TCRdb keeps only in-frame clones here, not all; method: immunoSEQ multiplex PCR. Of a few hundred thousand clones in the sample, around 84% are singletons; the top ten hold about 7.7%. Sample: PBMCs or T cells enriched from blood (not recorded which). This TCR was recovered from a middle-aged woman with acute COVID-19. This chain uses TRBV6-6 with TRBJ1-3; D possibly corresponds to TRBD1 (5 bases). The CDR3 sequence: CASWYQGSSGNTIYF. The CDR3 nucleotides read TGTGCCAGTTGGTACCAGGGAAGCTCTGGAAACACCATATATTTT.